The sequence of this T cell receptor (beta chain) was determined in a study of blood T cell repertoires in COVID-19. The CDR3 is made up of 13 amino acids. Germline V gene data show CDR1 as SNHLY and CDR2 as FYNNEI. The ends were cut back, 7 bases at V and 5 bases at J, with 13 bases in the middle. Authors' methods: By means of reference gene primer amplification, nucleated cell counts were estimated. Sequenced by immunoSEQ multiplex PCR; TCRdb stores in-frame clones only, minus some. V, J and clone size were drawn from that table, and D and trimming were deduced from the DNA. The repertoire has over 15,000 clones, 81% of them found once; the top ten carry about 14%.

The rearrangement joins TRBV2 to TRBJ2-3, with D possibly matching TRBD1 (6 bases). Input material: peripheral blood. The receptor comes from a man aged 35 to 55 with active or convalescent COVID-19. The CDR3: CASNPDRQDTQYF. The CDR3 bases are TGTGCCAGCAACCCGGACAGACAAGATACGCAGTATTTT.